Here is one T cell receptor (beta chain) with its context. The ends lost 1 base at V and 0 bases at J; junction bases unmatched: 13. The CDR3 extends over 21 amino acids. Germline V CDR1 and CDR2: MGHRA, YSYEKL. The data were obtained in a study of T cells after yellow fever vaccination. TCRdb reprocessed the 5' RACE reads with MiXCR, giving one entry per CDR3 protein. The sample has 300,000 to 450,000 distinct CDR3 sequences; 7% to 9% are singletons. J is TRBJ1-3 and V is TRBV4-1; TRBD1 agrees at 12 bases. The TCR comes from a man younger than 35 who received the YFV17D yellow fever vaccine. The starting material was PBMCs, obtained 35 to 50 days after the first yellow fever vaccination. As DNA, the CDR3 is TGCGCCAGCAGCCAAGGCCCCGGGACAGGGGGCCCGGGCCTCTCTGGAAACACCATATATTTT. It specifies CASSQGPGTGGPGLSGNTIYF.